This T cell receptor (beta chain) comes out of a study of T and B cells in COVID-19 patients. In the study overall: Active-infection patients were older, median about 70 years, than recovered patients, median roughly 35 years. General study points: Active COVID-19 showed highly clonal TRB repertoires; recovery showed diversity and richness above healthy donors.

The V and J ends lost 4 bases and 0 bases respectively, with 1 base between them. This CDR3 has 11 residues. CDR1 is MNHEY and CDR2 is SVGEGT in the germline V gene. Multiplex PCR with BIOMED2 TRB-A/B primer pools amplified TRB rearrangements. MiXCR was run by TCRdb on the multiplex PCR reads, yielding one entry per CDR3 protein. This table holds about 3,600 distinct CDR3 sequences, less than 25% found once. This clonotype is labeled as medium-sized. The antigen remains unidentified. Blood genomic DNA input for TRB amplification was roughly 250-500 ng. This TCR came from a human donor with active COVID-19. This sequence joins TRBV6-2 or TRBV6-3 and TRBJ2-7; D gene unclear. Sequences were obtained from blood. CDR3: CASSFSYEQYF. The CDR3 region has the DNA TGTGCCAGCAGTTTCTCCTACGAGCAGTACTTC.